This T cell receptor (beta chain) came from a study of shared clonotypes between healthy human individuals. Assay used: immunoSEQ multiplex PCR; TCRdb lists only in-frame clones, some missing. The sample records around 1.4 million clones, less than 99% being singletons. General study findings and limits: Non-shared clonotypes displayed generation probabilities falling below those of clonotypes present in all four donors. Clonotype sharing among the donors was expected to vary with sequencing depth.

CD4+ cells yielded CD45RA+ naive and CD45RA-negative memory subsets. Notes on this clone: What it binds is not known.

The TCR was taken from a man aged 30-40 years in good health. Sequencing input: naive CD4+ T cells sorted from blood. Subset indicated: CD45RA+ positively selected.

In DNA form, the CDR3 reads TGTGCCAGCAGCCCCAGGACTAGCGGGAGCCACGAGCAGTACTTC. As protein: CASSPRTSGSHEQYF. V usage is TRBV9 and J usage is TRBJ2-7; 13 positions match TRBD2. V was clipped by 4 bases and J by 5 bases; unmatched bases: 6. The CDR3 is made up of 15 amino acids. From germline, CDR1 is SGDLS and CDR2 YYNGEE.